Listed below are T cell receptor beta chains from one sample, sequenced in a study of blood T cells in healthy people across ages. A single record per CDR3 protein comes from TCRdb applying MiXCR to the 5' RACE reads. The sample yields 1,800,000 or so distinct CDR3 sequences, about two fifths seen once. The sequencing sample was made of blood. These TCRs come from a human donor in good health. Both conserved end residues are part of each CDR3. A D gene is named only where the DNA matches it firmly. Clone size is stated in some rows and not others, as once, few, many or a class when expanded.

TRBJ2-7 15 - TRBD1 TRBV6-2/TRBV6-3 CASSYPKTGRDEQYF
TRBJ1-2 15 - TRBD1 TRBV4-3 CASSQGAGQAGGYTF
TRBJ1-2 13 - - TRBV5-1 CASSLEDFYGYTF
TRBJ2-3 16 few TRBD2 TRBV15 CATSPLGGGDADTQYF
TRBJ2-3 14 few - TRBV2 CASHLGLRTDTQYF
TRBJ2-6 15 - - TRBV7-9 CASSPPYSGANVLTF
TRBJ2-7 14 few TRBD1 TRBV12-3/TRBV12-4 CASRLQGAGGEQYF
TRBJ2-7 12 - - TRBV7-9 CASSQILYEQYF
TRBJ2-5 16 - TRBD2 TRBV7-2 CASSLEISGGVETQYF
TRBJ2-1 17 - TRBD2 TRBV29-1 CSVGASGGPDSNNEQFF